This TCR beta chain was documented in a study of CD8 T cells in ankylosing spondylitis. Regarding the study as a whole: Disease-linked clones reportedly concentrated significantly in matched ankylosing spondylitis synovial fluid. Blood of patients with ankylosing spondylitis appeared to be characterized by a TCR beta motif of several highly homologous variants. Certain motif variants had earlier been reported in reactive arthritis synovial fluid and blood.

5'-RACE, quantitative and with molecular barcodes, yielded the TCR beta libraries. In TCRdb, the 5' RACE reads were re-called with MiXCR into one record per CDR3 protein. The table lists approximately 90,000 distinct CDR3 sequences, about 8.3% of them singletons. This clonotype was detected ten times or more. Its target is unknown. Trimming stripped 5 bases from V and 0 bases from J, with 14 bases between. The CDR3 extends over 16 amino acids. The sample taken for sequencing was blood, either unsorted or a sorted T cell fraction (not recorded which). This receptor was taken from a male donor with ankylosing spondylitis or in good health (not recorded which). The rearrangement links TRBV12-3 or TRBV12-4 to TRBJ2-1; D could derive from TRBD1 or TRBD2 (5 bases each). The CDR3, as DNA: TGTGCCAGCAGTCTTAGGGACCGTAGCTCCTACAATGAGCAGTTCTTC. Amino acid sequence: CASSLRDRSSYNEQFF.